This T cell receptor (beta chain) was documented in a study of T cell repertoires in cytomegalovirus infection. The CDR3 length is 13 residues. Germline trimming cut 6 bases from V and 4 bases from J; bases unmatched to any gene: 5. There are many counts of this clonotype. A single record per CDR3 protein comes from TCRdb applying MiXCR to the reads. This sample yields approximately 190,000 distinct CDR3 sequences, of which 7.5% to 10% are seen a single time; around 4.4% belongs to the top ten. The sequenced sample was PBMCs. V gene TRBV12-3 or TRBV12-4 combines with J gene TRBJ1-2; TRBD1 aligns across 7 bases. The sequence came from a human donor in good health (CMV status not recorded). Some clones in this sample may be carry-over from other donors' samples. The chain's CDR3 is CASRQRDSYGYTF. The CDR3 nucleotides are TGTGCCAGCAGGCAACGGGACAGCTATGGCTACACCTTC.